Each of the 27 T cell receptor beta chains below was sequenced from the same sample in a study of identical twins. TCRdb recomputed calls from the 5' RACE reads with MiXCR, one row per CDR3 protein. The table records approximately 470,000 distinct CDR3 sequences, over 12% of them present only once. The sample was also linked to a second study, of yellow fever vaccine responses in identical twins.

The sample taken for sequencing was CD4+ T cells sorted from blood. The receptors were gathered from a woman in her late teens or twenties in good health.

J is TRBJ2-1 and V is TRBV29-1; tentatively, D is TRBD2 (5 bases). This CDR3 region has 15 residues. V lost 6 bases, J lost 0 bases, and 15 bases lay in between. Germline V gene sequence: CDR1 SQVTM, CDR2 ANQGSEA. This chain's CDR3 is CSVESGFFSYNEQFF. DNA for the CDR3: TGCAGCGTAGAGAGCGGCTTCTTCTCCTACAATGAGCAGTTCTTC.

This clonotype was detected ten times or more. The chain uses TRBV5-1 and TRBJ1-4; D is uncertain. CDR1 is SGHRS and CDR2 is YFSETQ in the germline V gene. The CDR3 has 15 amino acids. The germline V and J ends were trimmed by 4 bases and 0 bases, with 10 bases remaining between them. In DNA, the CDR3 is TGCGCCAGCAGCCCGGCTGGGACAACTAATGAAAAACTGTTTTTT. Encoded protein: CASSPAGTTNEKLFF.

This clonotype was recorded a few times. The chain uses TRBV7-3 and TRBJ2-3; 9 nucleotides match TRBD2. Germline assignment: CDR1 SGHTA and CDR2 FQGTGA. The length of the CDR3 is 15 residues. After removal of 5 bases from V and 1 base from J, the junction contained 4 bases not matched to a gene. CDR3 in DNA: TGTGCCAGCAGCCCACCTAGCGGGGGCACAGATACGCAGTATTTT. This codes for CASSPPSGGTDTQYF. Using reference TRBV7-3 and TRBJ2-3 for the parts outside the CDR3, the full variable domain is GAGVSQTPSNKVTEKGKYVELRCDPISGHTALYWYRQSLGQGPEFLIYFQGTGAADDSGLPNDRFFAVRPEGSVSTLKIQRTERGDSAVYLCASSPPSGGTDTQYFGPGTRLTVL.

The chain has TRBV6-1 and TRBJ2-2; D ambiguous. V was clipped by 3 bases and J by 8 bases, with 16 bases between them. This CDR3 comprises 15 residues. Germline V lookup: CDR1 MNHNS, CDR2 SASEGT. CDR3 amino acids: CASSEEIAVWGELFF. In nucleotides, the CDR3 is TGTGCCAGCAGTGAGGAGATTGCAGTATGGGGGGAGCTGTTTTTT.

The sample holds a few counts of this clonotype. The J gene is TRBJ1-2, the V gene TRBV3-1, with TRBD1 as a possible D gene (6 bases). This CDR3 comprises 14 residues. V was cut by 5 bases and J by 2 bases, with 12 bases left in between. Germline V lookup: CDR1 LGHDT, CDR2 YNNKEL (reference sequence). In DNA form, the CDR3 reads TGTGCCAGCAGCGGATTGCAGGGGAACTATGGCTACACCTTC. Encoded protein: CASSGLQGNYGYTF.

The chain carries TRBV5-5 and TRBJ2-2, with 10 bases that match TRBD2. The CDR3 contains 15 residues. From germline, CDR1 is SGHKS and CDR2 YYEKEE (reference sequence). With 2 bases clipped from V and 6 bases from J, the junction kept 4 bases outside the gene matches. This chain's CDR3 is CASSLLAGRAGELFF. The CDR3 DNA reads as TGTGCCAGCAGCTTACTAGCGGGGCGAGCCGGGGAGCTGTTTTTT.

This chain joins TRBV20-1 and TRBJ2-7; 14 nucleotides agree with TRBD2. V dropped 6 bases and J dropped 4; count of bases not matched to a gene: 5. The CDR3 consists of 14 residues. CDR1 DFQATT and CDR2 SNEGSKA come from the germline V gene (reference sequence). CDR3 sequence reads: CSARGTSGGYEQYF. The CDR3 DNA reads as TGCAGTGCAAGGGGGACTAGCGGGGGATACGAGCAGTACTTC.

The rearrangement joins TRBV19 to TRBJ2-6; the D gene is possibly TRBD2 (5 bases). This CDR3 spans 16 amino acids. The V gene lost 2 bases and the J gene lost 2 bases, with 10 bases spanning the gap. In germline, CDR1 is LNHDA, CDR2 SQIVND (reference sequence). As DNA, the CDR3 is TGTGCCAGTAGTATATCGGGGTTCACTGGGGCCAACGTCCTGACTTTC. It translates to CASSISGFTGANVLTF.

This clonotype was seen a handful of times. Here the CDR3 reads CASSYSGTTDEQYF. CDR3 bases: TGCGCCAGCAGCTACTCCGGGACTACAGACGAGCAGTACTTC. The chain employs TRBV5-1 and TRBJ2-7; TRBD2 aligns across 7 bases. The germline V gene encodes CDR1 SGHRS and CDR2 YFSETQ. There are 14 residues in the CDR3. With V trimmed by 3 bases and J by 5 bases, 8 bases remained unmatched.

This clonotype was detected a few times. The chain couples TRBV29-1 to TRBJ2-3; D remains ambiguous. In germline, CDR1 is SQVTM, CDR2 ANQGSEA. V lost 2 bases and J 0 bases, leaving 9 bases between the germline ends. The CDR3 consists of 14 residues. The CDR3 sequence is CSVEQTASTDTQYF. CDR3 DNA: TGCAGCGTTGAACAGACGGCTAGCACAGATACGCAGTATTTT.

This clonotype was observed many times. The chain has TRBV29-1 and TRBJ2-5; perhaps TRBD2 as D (6 bases). Germline lookup yields CDR1 SQVTM and CDR2 ANQGSEA. The CDR3 runs 14 residues. Trimming removed 3 bases from V and 5 bases from J, with 16 bases in between. The CDR3 region is CSVDLSASAETQYF. For the CDR3, the DNA is TGCAGCGTTGACCTTTCGGCTAGCGCCGAGACCCAGTACTTC.

This clonotype was seen more than once but under ten times. V is TRBV7-9 and J is TRBJ2-2, with D perhaps matching TRBD1 or TRBD2 (5 bases each). V lost 3 bases and J lost 6, with 14 bases in between. Germline CDR1 SEHNR, CDR2 FQNEAQ (reference sequence). The CDR3 consists of 15 residues. Here the CDR3 reads CASSFSGTTAGELFF. The DNA for the CDR3 is TGTGCCAGCAGCTTCTCCGGGACGACGGCCGGGGAGCTGTTTTTT.

This clonotype was recorded a few times. The genes are TRBV5-4 and TRBJ2-5; no reliable D call. The CDR3 covers 13 residues. The V gene lost 0 bases and the J gene lost 5 bases, with 8 bases spanning the gap. Germline CDR1 SGHNT, CDR2 YYREEE (reference sequence). CDR3 DNA: TGTGCCAGCAGCTTGGACCCCGGGGAGACCCAGTACTTC. It yields the protein CASSLDPGETQYF.

This clonotype was found a few times. The chain carries TRBV20-1 and TRBJ2-7, with 11 bases that match TRBD1. Trimming removed 3 bases from V and 3 bases from J; junction bases left unmatched: 13. Germline V CDR1 and CDR2: DFQATT, SNEGSKA (reference sequence). This CDR3 contains 17 residues. CDR3 nucleotides: TGCAGTGCTAGTTCGAGGACAGGGGGCACCGACCGCTACGAGCAGTACTTC. Translated, it gives CSASSRTGGTDRYEQYF.

The chain carries TRBV10-3 and TRBJ1-5, with a weak D call TRBD1 (6 bases). The V gene's germline CDR1 is ENHRY and CDR2 SYGVKD. This CDR3 has 16 residues. V shed 0 bases and J shed 7 bases, with 16 bases lying between them. CDR3 sequence reads: CAISESRGPQSQPQHF. Here the CDR3 DNA reads TGTGCCATCAGTGAGTCCAGGGGACCTCAATCCCAGCCCCAGCATTTT.

This clonotype has just a few counts. The chain is built from TRBV10-2 and TRBJ2-5; D unclear. The germline V and J ends were trimmed by 8 bases and 13 bases, with 23 bases remaining between them. Germline V gene lookup returns CDR1 WSHSY and CDR2 SAAADI. The CDR3 runs to 13 residues. This CDR3 is CASQGLDLTPRYF. CDR3 in DNA: TGCGCCAGCCAAGGTTTGGATCTTACTCCCCGGTACTTC.

The V and J genes are TRBV7-6 and TRBJ2-7; 7 bases match TRBD2. The CDR3 spans 14 residues. V gave up 5 bases and J gave up 5 bases; unmatched junction bases: 9. Germline V lookup: CDR1 SGHVS, CDR2 FNYEAQ. The CDR3 DNA reads as TGTGCCAGCAGCAAGGCCGGGGGGAGCGACGAGCAGTACTTC. Encoded protein: CASSKAGGSDEQYF.

The chain carries TRBV5-1 and TRBJ1-5; D not certain. The germline gives CDR1 SGHRS, CDR2 YFSETQ. The CDR3 sequence is 14 residues long. V dropped 5 bases and J dropped 2 bases, with 11 bases sitting between them. CDR3 DNA: TGCGCCAGCAGACAAGACGGAGGCAATCAGCCCCAGCATTTT. Its protein product is CASRQDGGNQPQHF.

The chain joins TRBV5-4 to TRBJ2-5; 9 bases agree with TRBD2. The junction had 8 bases not matched to a gene; V was cut back by 3 bases and J by 5 bases. The CDR3 is made up of 15 amino acids. Germline V gene lookup returns CDR1 SGHNT and CDR2 YYREEE (reference sequence). The CDR3 coding sequence is TGTGCCAGCAGCTACAGACTAGCGGAAGCGGAGACCCAGTACTTC. As protein: CASSYRLAEAETQYF.

About this clonotype: This may arise from a read error, as a much more abundant clone is one base away. The chain couples TRBV10-3 to TRBJ1-1; D gene ambiguous. Trimming took 4 bases from V and 7 from J, leaving 10 bases between them. The CDR3 is 12 residues long. The germline CDR1 and CDR2 sequences are ENHRY and SYGVKD. DNA for the CDR3: TGTGCCATCAGTGCCGAGACGGGTGAAGCTTTCTTT. Amino acid sequence: CAISAETGEAFF.

This clonotype was observed many times. The CDR3 protein is CASSLRGSTDTQYF. CDR3 DNA: TGTGCCAGCAGTTTACGCGGTAGCACAGATACGCAGTATTTT. The chain combines TRBV12-3 or TRBV12-4 with TRBJ2-3; D not certain. V dropped 2 bases and J dropped 0 bases, with 6 bases sitting between them. This CDR3 region has 14 residues.

This clonotype was seen ten or more times. The chain has TRBV12-3 or TRBV12-4 and TRBJ2-7; D is possibly TRBD1 (6 bases). The CDR3 has 13 amino acids. The germline V and J ends were trimmed by 6 bases and 3 bases, with 12 bases remaining between them. CDR3 DNA: TGTGCCAGCAGCTTGGCGACAGGCTACGAGCAGTACTTC. This encodes CASSLATGYEQYF.

In this sample, this clonotype turned up once. This chain links TRBV20-1 with TRBJ2-5, with D possibly matching TRBD2 (5 bases). The CDR3 has 14 amino acids. Deletions cut 0 bases from V and 1 base from J, with 9 bases between. From germline, CDR1 is DFQATT and CDR2 SNEGSKA (reference sequence). CDR3 DNA: TGCAGTGCTAGAGATGCGAGGGTCCAAGAGACCCAGTACTTC. Residues: CSARDARVQETQYF.

The chain couples TRBV6-1 to TRBJ2-5; TRBD2 aligns across 10 bases. The DNA end is a closer match to TRBJ2-1, so the J assignment may be wrong. The CDR3 extends over 15 amino acids. Germline V gene data show CDR1 as MNHNS and CDR2 as SASEGT. CDR3 residues: CASTASGRGGETQFF. CDR3 nucleotides: TGTGCCAGCACCGCTAGCGGGAGAGGGGGAGAGACCCAGTTCTTC.

V gene TRBV6-1 combines with J gene TRBJ2-7; D tentatively reads TRBD1 or TRBD2 (6 bases each). This CDR3 contains 15 residues. Trimming stripped 0 bases from V and 3 bases from J, with 12 bases between. Germline V lookup: CDR1 MNHNS, CDR2 SASEGT. CDR3 nucleotide sequence: TGTGCCAGCAGTGAAGCTTTAGGGGGGTTCTACGAGCAGTACTTC. As protein: CASSEALGGFYEQYF.

This clonotype was detected ten times or more. The chain employs TRBV24-1 and TRBJ2-5, with D tentatively TRBD1 (6 bases). The V end lost 6 bases, the J end lost 3 bases, and 19 bases lay between the germline ends. Germline CDR1 is KGHDR and CDR2 is SFDVKD. CDR3 length: 16 amino acids. In nucleotides, the CDR3 is TGTGCCACCAGTTCCACAGGGTGGGTTGGAGAAGAGACCCAGTACTTC. This translates into CATSSTGWVGEETQYF.

This rearrangement joins TRBV3-1 to TRBJ2-7, with TRBD2 matching 9 bases. CDR1 and CDR2 (germline): LGHDT, YNNKEL (reference sequence). This CDR3 contains 15 residues. The junction had 3 bases not matched to a gene; V was cut back by 0 bases and J by 3 bases. CDR3 coding DNA: TGTGCCAGCAGCCAAGATTCTAGCGGGATCTACGAGCAGTACTTC. Translation: CASSQDSSGIYEQYF.